Listed here is a single T cell receptor beta chain. The record originates from a study of CD8 T cells in ankylosing spondylitis. Libraries for TCR beta were made by quantitative 5'-RACE with molecular barcodes. TCRdb fed the 5' RACE reads into MiXCR, producing one record per CDR3 protein. The profile shows under 400,000 distinct CDR3 sequences, approximately 10% of them singletons. The length of the CDR3 is 14 residues. Germline lookup yields CDR1 MNHEY and CDR2 SMNVEV (reference sequence). V dropped 3 bases and J dropped 12 bases, with 20 bases sitting between them. The sequencing sample was made of blood, either unsorted or a sorted T cell fraction (not recorded which). The chain joins TRBV27 to TRBJ1-1; no definite D call. This TCR was sampled from a female donor with ankylosing spondylitis or in good health (not recorded which). CDR3 nucleotides: TGTGCCAGCAGTTTCGGGCTTGGGCGAGAGTCTACTTTCTTT. This codes for CASSFGLGRESTFF.